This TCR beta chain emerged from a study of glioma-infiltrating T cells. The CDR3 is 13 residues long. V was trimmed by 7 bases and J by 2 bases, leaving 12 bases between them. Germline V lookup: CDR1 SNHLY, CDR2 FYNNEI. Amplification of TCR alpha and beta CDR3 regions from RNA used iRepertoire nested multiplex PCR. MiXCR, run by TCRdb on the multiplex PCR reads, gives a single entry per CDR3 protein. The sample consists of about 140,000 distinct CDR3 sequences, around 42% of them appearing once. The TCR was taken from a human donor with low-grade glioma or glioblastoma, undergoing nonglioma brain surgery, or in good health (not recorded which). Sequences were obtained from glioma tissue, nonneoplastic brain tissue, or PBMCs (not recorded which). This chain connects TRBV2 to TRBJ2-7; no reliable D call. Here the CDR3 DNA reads TGTGCCAGCAACCCAATTCTGACCTACGAGCAGTACTTC. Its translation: CASNPILTYEQYF.